The 8 T cell receptor beta chains listed next were all sequenced from one sample in a study of CD8 T cells in ankylosing spondylitis. TCRdb reprocessed the 5' RACE reads with MiXCR, giving one entry per CDR3 protein. Of 250,000 to 350,000 distinct CDR3 sequences listed, about 20% were seen once; the top ten hold 7.8%. Sequenced material: blood, either unsorted or a sorted T cell fraction (not recorded which). The receptors stem from a male donor with ankylosing spondylitis or in good health (not recorded which).

On this clonotype itself: The conserved phenylalanine or tryptophan is not found at the CDR3 terminus, so this likely reflects a read error. The chain is built from TRBV20-1 and TRBJ2-1; the D is unclear. The CDR3 has 11 amino acids. V dropped 1 base and J dropped 10 bases, with 8 bases sitting between them. Germline assignment: CDR1 DFQATT and CDR2 SNEGSKA (reference sequence). The DNA for the CDR3 is TGCAGTGCTAGAGTGGTGCTGGAGCAGTTCTCC. This translates into CSARVVLEQFS.

This clonotype was seen only a few times. This sequence joins TRBV20-1 and TRBJ1-1; 8 nucleotides align to TRBD1. V gave up 4 bases and J gave up 5 bases; unmatched junction bases: 6. CDR3 length: 13 residues. Germline CDR1 DFQATT, CDR2 SNEGSKA (reference sequence). The CDR3 loop reads CSANRGGGTEAFF. The CDR3, as DNA: TGCAGTGCTAACAGGGGGGGGGGTACTGAAGCTTTCTTT.

This clonotype was counted a few times. This sequence joins TRBV25-1 and TRBJ1-1; no clear D gene. V gave up 3 bases and J gave up 7 bases, with 9 bases separating them. The germline V gene has CDR1 MGHDK and CDR2 SYGVNS. The CDR3 runs to 12 residues. The CDR3 DNA follows: TGTGCCAGCAGTGAGGGGTCGCGTGAAGCTTTCTTT. It codes for CASSEGSREAFF.

This clonotype was seen more than once but under ten times. The chain couples TRBV12-3 or TRBV12-4 to TRBJ2-1; D uncertain. V lost 5 bases and J 3 bases, leaving 11 bases between the germline ends. The CDR3 extends over 14 amino acids. DNA of the CDR3: TGTGCCAGCAGTACGGGCCTCCTCTACAATGAGCAGTTCTTC. It is translated as CASSTGLLYNEQFF.

V gene TRBV15 combines with J gene TRBJ1-1; possibly TRBD1 for D (5 bases). The V gene lost 5 bases and the J gene lost 1 base, with 14 bases spanning the gap. Germline V gene data show CDR1 as LNHNV and CDR2 as YYDKDF (reference sequence). The CDR3 is 15 amino acids. The CDR3: CATSSVGTKNTEAFF. The CDR3 region has the DNA TGTGCCACCAGCTCTGTCGGGACGAAGAACACTGAAGCTTTCTTT.

V and J are TRBV19 and TRBJ2-2, with D possibly matching TRBD1 (6 bases). Germline V gives CDR1 LNHDA, CDR2 SQIVND (reference sequence). Trimming shortened V by 5 bases and J by 2 bases, and 18 bases separated the two germline ends. This CDR3 is 17 amino acids long. The CDR3 coding sequence is TGTGCCAGTAGTCTGTGGGCCAGGGGCCGAAACACCGGGGAGCTGTTTTTT. This sequence encodes CASSLWARGRNTGELFF.

This clonotype has more than one count but fewer than ten. The chain couples TRBV12-3 or TRBV12-4 to TRBJ2-1; TRBD2 agrees at 8 bases. Trimming cost V 6 bases and J 2 bases; bases outside gene matches: 6. The CDR3 is 15 residues long. The CDR3: CASSPGLVPYNEQFF. CDR3 DNA: TGTGCCAGCAGCCCGGGACTAGTACCCTACAATGAGCAGTTCTTC.

The chain joins TRBV20-1 to TRBJ1-2; D may be TRBD1 (5 bases). V was pared by 8 bases and J by 0 bases, with 16 bases between. The CDR3 contains 14 residues. CDR1 and CDR2 (germline): DFQATT, SNEGSKA (reference sequence). The CDR3: CSWGLGVANYGYTF. CDR3 sequence (DNA): TGCAGTTGGGGTCTAGGGGTCGCTAACTATGGCTACACCTTC.